The sequence of this TCR beta chain was determined in a study of shared clonotypes between healthy human individuals. Overall study: Participating donors consisted of a couple of women and a few men aged 18 to 49. Study outcomes and limitations: Clonotypes which were not shared had lower generation probabilities than clonotypes that all four donors shared.

Germline-derived CDR1 and CDR2 are SGHAT and FQNNGV. This CDR3 has 13 amino acids. The germline V and J ends were trimmed by 1 base and 2 bases, with 3 bases remaining between them. CD45RO-negative cells were positively selected for CCR7, leaving out terminally differentiated effector memory CD45RA+ cells. Under the authors' procedure: Junction-only sequences without quality scores were provided by ImmunoSEQ, so filtering was different. Produced via immunoSEQ multiplex PCR; TCRdb's table is partial and in-frame only. D and trimming were read from the DNA, whereas the V and J calls and clone size are those reported in that table. The sample has over 2 million clones; just under 95% are singletons. With respect to this clone: Its antigen is currently unknown. The same CDR3 is also encoded by other DNA sequences in this sample.

The sequence derives from a man aged 18 to 29 in good health. The chain has TRBV11-2 and TRBJ2-1; D uncertain. Sequenced: naive CD8+ T cells sorted from blood. The CDR3 DNA sequence: TGTGCCAGCAGCTTAGGCACCTACAATGAGCAGTTCTTC. It specifies CASSLGTYNEQFF.